Listed here are 20 T cell receptor beta chains from one sample, sequenced in a study of post-analysis software for immune sequencing data. Whole-study findings and limits: About 5 TRBV segments were significantly more frequent in patients than in controls. TRBV5-6, TRBV5-1 and TRBV20-1 were among these segments.

Unique-molecular-identifier-tagged TCR beta cDNA libraries were used. TCRdb analysed the PCR reads with MiXCR anew, one entry per CDR3 protein. This table has approximately 360,000 distinct CDR3 sequences, less than 35% appearing once. What these receptors recognize is not known. Sequencing was performed on blood. Source of these receptors: a girl aged 10-17 years with multiple sclerosis.

There are a few counts of this clonotype. This rearrangement joins TRBV7-2 to TRBJ1-1; weak D call: TRBD1 (5 bases). Trimming left V 2 bases short and J 10 bases short, with 20 bases between. The CDR3 runs to 15 residues. The germline CDR1 and CDR2 sequences are SGHTA and FQGNSA. CDR3 sequence (DNA): TGTGCCAGCAGCTTATCGGGGGGGACGGCCCTGTCAGCTTTCTTT. Translated, it gives CASSLSGGTALSAFF.

This clonotype was seen just once. The V call is TRBV4-3, the J call TRBJ1-1; D remains unclear. This CDR3 has 15 amino acids. V lost 1 base and J 0 bases, leaving 9 bases between the germline ends. The germline V gene encodes CDR1 LGHNA and CDR2 YSLEER. The CDR3 nucleotides are TGCGCCAGCAGCCAAGGTCAGGTGATGAACACTGAAGCTTTCTTT. Encoded protein: CASSQGQVMNTEAFF.

In this sample, this clonotype turned up a few times. The V gene is TRBV15, the J gene TRBJ2-3; the D gene could be TRBD1 or TRBD2 (5 bases each). The ends were cut back, 4 bases at V and 4 bases at J, with 12 bases in the middle. The length of the CDR3 is 14 residues. Germline CDR1 LNHNV, CDR2 YYDKDF (reference sequence). The CDR3 loop is CATSTPGLPDTQYF. The CDR3 DNA reads TGTGCCACCAGCACTCCGGGGCTCCCAGATACGCAGTATTTT.

This clonotype has a handful of counts. The rearrangement uses TRBV20-1 and TRBJ2-1; D not certain. Trimming pared 0 bases from V and 6 bases from J, leaving 12 bases between. CDR3 size: 14 residues. CDR1 is DFQATT, CDR2 SNEGSKA, per germline (reference sequence). The DNA for the CDR3 is TGCAGTGCTAGAGAGCCTCCCCTGGGCAATGAGCAGTTCTTC. It yields the protein CSAREPPLGNEQFF.

The V and J genes are TRBV7-9 and TRBJ1-6; D gene uncertain. CDR1 and CDR2 (germline): SEHNR, FQNEAQ (reference sequence). The CDR3 is made up of 13 amino acids. Trimming cost V 2 bases and J 10 bases, with 9 bases left between them. The CDR3 sequence: CASSLPHESPLHF. The CDR3 nucleotides read TGTGCCAGCAGCTTACCCCACGAATCACCCCTCCACTTT.

Notes on this clonotype: A much larger clone lies one base from this, so it may be a read error. This chain uses TRBV4-1 with TRBJ2-3, with TRBD2 as a possible D gene (6 bases). The V gene's germline CDR1 is MGHRA and CDR2 YSYEKL. This CDR3 comprises 18 residues. The CDR3 bases are TGCGCCAGCGGCCAAGGTTCTGCGGGACTGATATCCACAGATACGCAGTATTTT. Translating gives CASGQGSAGLISTDTQYF.

This chain links TRBV6-5 with TRBJ2-3, with 11 bases fitting TRBD2. The germline V gene has CDR1 MNHEY and CDR2 SVGAGI. With 4 bases clipped from V and 5 bases from J, the junction kept 20 bases outside the gene matches. The CDR3 contains 20 residues. The CDR3 sequence: CASSSQLALYSGGAGDTQYF. CDR3 bases: TGTGCCAGCAGTTCCCAACTTGCTCTTTATAGCGGGGGGGCCGGAGATACGCAGTATTTT.

J is TRBJ2-2 and V is TRBV20-1; 16 bases fit TRBD2. Germline lookup yields CDR1 DFQATT and CDR2 SNEGSKA (reference sequence). The CDR3 totals 16 residues. V shed 6 bases, J shed 7 bases, and the junction held 8 bases outside the gene matches. The CDR3 reads CSAKGLAGGSGGELFF. The CDR3 DNA follows: TGCAGTGCAAAGGGACTAGCGGGGGGGAGTGGCGGGGAGCTGTTTTTT.

The chain employs TRBV2 and TRBJ2-5, with D maybe TRBD1 (5 bases). CDR3 size: 12 residues. Trimming cost V 6 bases and J 4 bases, with 9 bases left between them. Germline-derived CDR1 and CDR2 are SNHLY and FYNNEI. The CDR3 DNA is TGTGCCAGCAGGGCCCAGGGAGAGACCCAGTACTTC. Its protein product is CASRAQGETQYF.

This clonotype was observed many times. This sequence joins TRBV4-1 and TRBJ2-5; D may correspond to TRBD1 or TRBD2 (5 bases each). The CDR3 loop spans 15 amino acids. Germline V gene sequence: CDR1 MGHRA, CDR2 YSYEKL. With 4 bases removed from V and 5 bases from J, the gap between germline ends came to 17 bases. CDR3 nucleotides: TGCGCCAGCAGCCTACCCCGGGGCGGCCAGGAGACCCAGTACTTC. This gives the protein CASSLPRGGQETQYF.

This clonotype has only a few counts. The DNA of the CDR3 is TGCGCCAGCAGCCCGGGGCCCGGGGAGCAGTTCTTC. Amino acids: CASSPGPGEQFF. The chain links TRBV10-1 to TRBJ2-1; the D call may be TRBD1 or TRBD2 (5 bases each). The germline gives CDR1 WNHNN, CDR2 SYGVQD (reference sequence). V was cut by 6 bases and J by 10 bases, with 13 bases left in between. The CDR3 totals 12 residues.

This clonotype was seen repeatedly, ten times or more. The chain uses TRBV7-9 and TRBJ2-1; 7 bases map to TRBD1. CDR3 length equals 17 residues. Germline loops: CDR1 SEHNR, CDR2 FQNEAQ (reference sequence). Losses at the gene ends were 5 bases for V and 5 bases for J; bases not matched to a gene: 15. The DNA for the CDR3 is TGTGCCAGCAGCCCCCTATTACAGGGGTTGTCGGACAATGAGCAGTTCTTC. This translates into CASSPLLQGLSDNEQFF.

The chain recombines TRBV7-9 with TRBJ1-3; D is unclear. Trimming pared 5 bases from V and 0 bases from J, leaving 20 bases between. Germline CDR1 and CDR2: SEHNR and FQNEAQ (reference sequence). This CDR3 has 18 residues. The CDR3 nucleotides are TGTGCCAGCAGCCAATTCCCGGACCGATCAAGCTCTGGAAACACCATATATTTT. This sequence encodes CASSQFPDRSSSGNTIYF.

This clonotype was detected only a few times. The V and J genes are TRBV7-9 and TRBJ1-2; D is perhaps TRBD1 (6 bases). Germline V gene sequence: CDR1 SEHNR, CDR2 FQNEAQ (reference sequence). The V end lost 5 bases, the J end lost 9 bases, and 19 bases lay between the germline ends. CDR3 length: 14 amino acids. CDR3 residues: CASSPVGAVISYTF. Written as DNA, the CDR3 is TGTGCCAGCAGCCCCGTGGGGGCAGTTATTAGCTACACCTTC.

This chain's CDR3 is CASSPGNRGLSNEKLFF. In DNA, the CDR3 is TGTGCCAGCAGCCCCGGGAACAGGGGATTGAGTAATGAAAAACTGTTTTTT. V is TRBV25-1 and J is TRBJ1-4, with 7 bases lining up with TRBD1. CDR1 and CDR2 (germline): MGHDK, SYGVNS. The junction had 14 bases not matched to a gene; V was cut back by 6 bases and J by 4 bases. The CDR3 contains 17 residues.

CDR3 coding DNA: TGTGCCAGCAGTTGGGCCCTGACAGGGGGAAATTCACCCCTCCACTTT. The encoded protein is CASSWALTGGNSPLHF. This sequence joins TRBV6-2 or TRBV6-3 and TRBJ1-6; 9 bases align to TRBD1. The CDR3 covers 16 residues. With V trimmed by 4 bases and J by 7 bases, 8 bases remained unmatched. Looked up from germline, CDR1 is MNHEY and CDR2 is SVGEGT.

This chain joins TRBV28 and TRBJ2-2; D gene ambiguous. The CDR3 covers 13 residues. V lost 3 bases, J lost 6 bases, and 8 bases lay in between. CDR1 MDHEN and CDR2 SYDVKM come from the germline V gene. The CDR3 sequence is CASSLPDAGELFF. The CDR3 DNA is TGTGCCAGCAGTTTGCCCGACGCCGGGGAGCTGTTTTTT.

V gene TRBV21-1 combines with J gene TRBJ1-1; the D call TRBD1 from the table was never checked on the DNA. TRBV21-1 is flagged as a pseudogene. The CDR3 consists of 16 residues. CDR3 DNA: TGTGCCAGCAGCCGAAGGGGCAAGACAGAAAACACTGAAGCTTTCTTT. The encoded protein is CASSRRGKTENTEAFF.

The rearrangement links TRBV28 to TRBJ2-5; 10 bases match TRBD2. Germline V gene data show CDR1 as MDHEN and CDR2 as SYDVKM. The CDR3 runs 17 residues. V gave up 6 bases and J gave up 1 base; unmatched junction bases: 11. The CDR3 reads CASRRSSGLAAQETQYF. DNA of the CDR3: TGTGCCAGCAGGAGAAGTTCTGGACTAGCGGCCCAAGAGACCCAGTACTTC.

This chain links TRBV5-5 with TRBJ2-1; D could derive from TRBD1 or TRBD2 (5 bases each). From germline, CDR1 is SGHKS and CDR2 YYEKEE (reference sequence). This CDR3 region has 13 residues. Trimming left V 6 bases short and J 7 bases short, with 14 bases between. CDR3 nucleotides: TGTGCCAGCATAAGGGGCGAGGGGAATGAGCAGTTCTTC. It encodes CASIRGEGNEQFF.